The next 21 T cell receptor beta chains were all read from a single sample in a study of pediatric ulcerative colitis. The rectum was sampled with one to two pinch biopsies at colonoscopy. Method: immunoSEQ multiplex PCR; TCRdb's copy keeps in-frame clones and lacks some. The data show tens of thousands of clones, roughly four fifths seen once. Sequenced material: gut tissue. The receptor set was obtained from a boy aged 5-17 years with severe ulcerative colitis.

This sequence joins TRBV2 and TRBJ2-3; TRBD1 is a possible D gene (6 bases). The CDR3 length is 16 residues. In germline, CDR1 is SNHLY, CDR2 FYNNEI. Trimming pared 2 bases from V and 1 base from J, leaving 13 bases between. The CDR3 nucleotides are TGTGCCAGCAGTGAATCGAGGTGGGGGCGCACAGATACGCAGTATTTT. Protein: CASSESRWGRTDTQYF.

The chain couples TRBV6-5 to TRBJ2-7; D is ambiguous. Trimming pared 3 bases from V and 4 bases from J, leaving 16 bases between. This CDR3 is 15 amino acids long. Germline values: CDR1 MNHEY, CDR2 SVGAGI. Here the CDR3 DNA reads TGTGCCAGCAGTTATAGCCCGAGAAACGTTTACGAGCAGTACTTC. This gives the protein CASSYSPRNVYEQYF.

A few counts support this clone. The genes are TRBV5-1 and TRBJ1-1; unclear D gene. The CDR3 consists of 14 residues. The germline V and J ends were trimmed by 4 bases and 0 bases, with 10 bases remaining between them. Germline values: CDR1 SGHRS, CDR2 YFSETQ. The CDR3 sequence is CASSADGLNTEAFF. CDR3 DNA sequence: TGCGCCAGCAGCGCGGACGGACTGAACACTGAAGCTTTCTTT.

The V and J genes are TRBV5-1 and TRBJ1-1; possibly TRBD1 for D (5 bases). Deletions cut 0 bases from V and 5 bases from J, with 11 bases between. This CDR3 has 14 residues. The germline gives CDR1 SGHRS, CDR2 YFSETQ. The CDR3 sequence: CASSLAFGGTEAFF. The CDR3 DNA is TGCGCCAGCAGCTTGGCCTTTGGGGGGACTGAAGCTTTCTTT.

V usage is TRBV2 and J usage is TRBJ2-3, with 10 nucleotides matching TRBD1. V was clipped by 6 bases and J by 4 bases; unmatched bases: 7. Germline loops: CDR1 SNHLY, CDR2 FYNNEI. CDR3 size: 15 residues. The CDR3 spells CASSPLTGGADTQYF. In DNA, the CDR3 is TGTGCCAGCAGCCCCCTGACAGGGGGCGCAGATACGCAGTATTTT.

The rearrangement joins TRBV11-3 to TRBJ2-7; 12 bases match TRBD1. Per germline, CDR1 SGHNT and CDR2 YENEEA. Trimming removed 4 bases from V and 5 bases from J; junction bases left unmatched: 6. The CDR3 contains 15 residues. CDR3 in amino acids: CASSSPGQGANEQYF. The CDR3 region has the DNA TGTGCCAGCAGCTCTCCGGGACAGGGGGCCAACGAGCAGTACTTC.

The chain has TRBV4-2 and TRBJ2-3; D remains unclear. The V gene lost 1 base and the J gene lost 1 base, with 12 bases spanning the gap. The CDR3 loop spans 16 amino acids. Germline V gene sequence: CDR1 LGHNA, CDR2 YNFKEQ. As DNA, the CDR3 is TGTGCCAGCAGCCAAGTGGCGGCGAGCGGCACAGATACGCAGTATTTT. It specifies CASSQVAASGTDTQYF.

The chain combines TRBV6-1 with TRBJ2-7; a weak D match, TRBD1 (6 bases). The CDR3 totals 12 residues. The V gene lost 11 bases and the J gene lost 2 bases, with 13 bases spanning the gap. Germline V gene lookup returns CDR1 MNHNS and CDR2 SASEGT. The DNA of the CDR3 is TGTGCCGTCCGGGACACTCCCTACGAGCAGTACTTC. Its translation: CAVRDTPYEQYF.

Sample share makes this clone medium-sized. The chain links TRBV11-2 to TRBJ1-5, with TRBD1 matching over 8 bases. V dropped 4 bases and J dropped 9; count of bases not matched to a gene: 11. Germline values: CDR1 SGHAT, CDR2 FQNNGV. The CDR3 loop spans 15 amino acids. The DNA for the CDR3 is TGTGCCAGCAGCTATGACAGGGGCCAAGGGTGGCCCCAGCATTTT. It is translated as CASSYDRGQGWPQHF.

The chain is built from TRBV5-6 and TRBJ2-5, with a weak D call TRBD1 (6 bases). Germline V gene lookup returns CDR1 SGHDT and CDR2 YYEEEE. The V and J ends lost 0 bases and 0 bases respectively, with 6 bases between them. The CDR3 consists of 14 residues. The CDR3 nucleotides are TGTGCCAGCAGCTTGGGACAGGACCAAGAGACCCAGTACTTC. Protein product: CASSLGQDQETQYF.

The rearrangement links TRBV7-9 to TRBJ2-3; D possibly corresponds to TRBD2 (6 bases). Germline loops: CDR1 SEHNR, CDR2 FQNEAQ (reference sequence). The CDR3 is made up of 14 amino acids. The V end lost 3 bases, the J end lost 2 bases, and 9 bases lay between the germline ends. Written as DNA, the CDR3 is TGTGCCAGCAGCTTTGCGGGAATCACAGATACGCAGTATTTT. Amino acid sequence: CASSFAGITDTQYF.

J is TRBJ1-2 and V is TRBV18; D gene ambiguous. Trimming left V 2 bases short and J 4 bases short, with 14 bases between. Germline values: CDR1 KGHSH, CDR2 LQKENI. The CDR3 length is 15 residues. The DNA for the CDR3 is TGTGCCAGCTCACCATCCTCGCAGCAGATCTATGGCTACACCTTC. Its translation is CASSPSSQQIYGYTF.

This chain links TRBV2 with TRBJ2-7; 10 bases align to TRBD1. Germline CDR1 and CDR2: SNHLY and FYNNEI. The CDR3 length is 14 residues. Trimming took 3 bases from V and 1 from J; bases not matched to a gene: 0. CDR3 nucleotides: TGTGCCAGCAGTGAGGGACAGGGGTCCTACGAGCAGTACTTC. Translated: CASSEGQGSYEQYF.

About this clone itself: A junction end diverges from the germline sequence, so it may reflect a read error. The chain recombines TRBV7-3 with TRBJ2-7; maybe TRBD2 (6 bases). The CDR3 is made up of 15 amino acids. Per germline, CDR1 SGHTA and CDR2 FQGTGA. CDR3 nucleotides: TGTGCCAGCAGCCTAACGGGGGAAAGCTCCTACGAGCAGTACTTC. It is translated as CASSLTGESSYEQYF.

The DNA of the CDR3 is TGTGCCAGCAGCCTACCGGAGGGGCGTATCAATGAGCAGTTCTTC. Encoded protein: CASSLPEGRINEQFF. J is TRBJ2-1 and V is TRBV5-6; D might be TRBD2 (6 bases). CDR1 is SGHDT and CDR2 is YYEEEE in the germline V gene. Trimming took off 4 bases at V and 6 bases at J, with 17 bases between the two ends. The CDR3 runs 15 residues.

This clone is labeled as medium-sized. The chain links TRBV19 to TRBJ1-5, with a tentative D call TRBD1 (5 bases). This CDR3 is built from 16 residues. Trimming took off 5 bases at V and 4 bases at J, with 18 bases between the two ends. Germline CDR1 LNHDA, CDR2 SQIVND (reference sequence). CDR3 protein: CASSPSGTSKNQPQHF. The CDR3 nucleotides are TGTGCCAGTAGTCCGTCCGGGACCTCAAAAAATCAGCCCCAGCATTTT. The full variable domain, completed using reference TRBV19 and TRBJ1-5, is DGGITQSPKYLFRKEGQNVTLSCEQNLNHDAMYWYRQDPGQGLRLIYYSQIVNDFQKGDIAEGYSVSREKKESFPLTVTSAQKNPTAFYLCASSPSGTSKNQPQHFGDGTRLSIL.

This CDR3 is CAWSHVGRGLGGYTF. The DNA of the CDR3 is TGTGCCTGGAGCCACGTGGGGCGGGGATTAGGAGGCTACACCTTC. This chain uses TRBV30 with TRBJ1-2, with TRBD1 as a possible D gene (5 bases). Between the trimmed V and J ends, which lost 3 bases and 8 bases, there was a span of 22 bases. The CDR3 covers 15 residues. In germline, CDR1 is GTSNPN, CDR2 SVGIG (reference sequence). Drawing the rest from reference TRBV30 and TRBJ1-2, the complete variable domain is SQTIHQWPATLVQPVGSPLSLECTVEGTSNPNLYWYRQAAGRGLQLLFYSVGIGQISSEVPQNLSASRPQDRQFILSSKKLLLSDSGFYLCAWSHVGRGLGGYTFGSGTRLTVV.

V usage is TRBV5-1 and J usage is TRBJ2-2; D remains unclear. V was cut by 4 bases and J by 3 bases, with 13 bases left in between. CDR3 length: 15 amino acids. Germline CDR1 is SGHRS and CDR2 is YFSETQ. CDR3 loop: CASSPSTQYTGELFF. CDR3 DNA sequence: TGCGCCAGCAGCCCATCCACACAGTACACCGGGGAGCTGTTTTTT.

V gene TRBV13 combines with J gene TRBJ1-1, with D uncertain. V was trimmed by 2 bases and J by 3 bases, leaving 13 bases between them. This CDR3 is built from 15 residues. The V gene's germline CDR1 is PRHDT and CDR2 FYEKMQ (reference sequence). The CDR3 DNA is TGTGCCAGCAGCTTACCTACGGGCTCAGACACTGAAGCTTTCTTT. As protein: CASSLPTGSDTEAFF.

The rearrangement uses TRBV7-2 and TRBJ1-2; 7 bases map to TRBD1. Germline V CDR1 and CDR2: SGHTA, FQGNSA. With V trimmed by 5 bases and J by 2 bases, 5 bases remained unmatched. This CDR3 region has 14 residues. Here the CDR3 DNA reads TGTGCCAGCAGCCCTGGGACAGCGAACTATGGCTACACCTTC. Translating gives CASSPGTANYGYTF.

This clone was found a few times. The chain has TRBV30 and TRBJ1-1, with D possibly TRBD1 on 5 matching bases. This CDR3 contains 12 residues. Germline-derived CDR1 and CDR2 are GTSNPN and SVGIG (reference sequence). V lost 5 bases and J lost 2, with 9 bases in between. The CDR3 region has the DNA TGTGCCTGGCTGACAGAAAACACTGAAGCTTTCTTT. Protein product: CAWLTENTEAFF.